This entry lists 27 T cell receptor beta chains sequenced from one sample in a study of T cell repertoires in cytomegalovirus infection. One entry per CDR3 protein results from TCRdb running MiXCR on the reads. In the table there are 200,000 to 300,000 distinct CDR3 sequences, around 6.6% of which are singletons. Input material: PBMCs. These receptors came from a human donor in good health (CMV status not recorded). Some clones in this sample may be carry-over from other donors' samples.

This clonotype was seen ten or more times. This sequence joins TRBV7-9 and TRBJ2-7; the D is unclear. Germline assignment: CDR1 SEHNR and CDR2 FQNEAQ (reference sequence). The CDR3 sequence is 13 residues long. V lost 4 bases and J lost 0, with 7 bases in between. The CDR3, as DNA: TGTGCCAGCAGCTCTTCTGGCTCCTACGAGCAGTACTTC. As protein: CASSSSGSYEQYF.

This clonotype was seen many times. The rearrangement links TRBV20-1 to TRBJ1-6, with D tentatively TRBD1 (5 bases). CDR3 length: 16 residues. Germline V gene lookup returns CDR1 DFQATT and CDR2 SNEGSKA (reference sequence). The V end lost 3 bases, the J end lost 11 bases, and 23 bases lay between the germline ends. The CDR3 sequence is CSARVPAGQGQTPLHF. CDR3 coding DNA: TGCAGTGCTAGGGTTCCGGCGGGGCAGGGTCAGACACCCCTCCACTTT.

This clonotype was picked up many times. The chain couples TRBV29-1 to TRBJ2-5; D possibly uses TRBD1 or TRBD2 (5 bases each). Germline CDR1 is SQVTM and CDR2 is ANQGSEA. This CDR3 comprises 14 residues. V was cut by 3 bases and J by 1 base, with 12 bases left in between. Here the CDR3 DNA reads TGCAGCGTTGATATGAGGGGTTTCCAAGAGACCCAGTACTTC. Translating gives CSVDMRGFQETQYF.

This clonotype was picked up many times. V gene TRBV7-2 combines with J gene TRBJ1-5, with TRBD1 as a possible D gene (5 bases). CDR3 length equals 16 residues. Trimming cost V 2 bases and J 7 bases, with 18 bases left between them. CDR1 and CDR2 from the germline V gene are SGHTA and FQGNSA. The CDR3 loop is CASSLRGPSAGQPQHF. The CDR3 bases are TGTGCCAGCAGCTTAAGGGGCCCCAGTGCGGGACAGCCCCAGCATTTT.

This clonotype came up many times. This chain links TRBV29-1 with TRBJ1-1; no definite D call. Per the germline V gene, CDR1 is SQVTM and CDR2 is ANQGSEA. V lost 4 bases, J lost 8 bases, and 11 bases lay in between. CDR3 size: 11 residues. CDR3 region: CSVGGSGEAFF. CDR3 DNA sequence: TGCAGCGTTGGTGGTTCGGGGGAAGCTTTCTTT.

This clonotype was detected ten times or more. The V call is TRBV20-1, the J call TRBJ2-3; 9 positions agree with TRBD1. The CDR3 runs to 14 residues. Germline V gene data show CDR1 as DFQATT and CDR2 as SNEGSKA (reference sequence). V lost 8 bases to trimming and J lost 1 base; unmatched junction nucleotides: 7. CDR3 nucleotide sequence: TGCAGTCCTGAGGGACAGGGACGCACAGATACGCAGTATTTT. This translates into CSPEGQGRTDTQYF.

About this clonotype: A read error may explain this, as a much larger clone is one base away. V gene TRBV30 combines with J gene TRBJ2-2; the match to TRBD1 covers 7 bases. Germline CDR1 GTSNPN, CDR2 SVGIG (reference sequence). The CDR3 length is 14 residues. The trim removed 7 bases at V and 4 bases at J, leaving 9 bases unmatched. As DNA, the CDR3 is TGTGCCTTAACGGGACAGATACTCACCGGGGAGCTGTTTTTT. Its translation is CALTGQILTGELFF.

This clonotype was counted ten times or more. This chain connects TRBV5-1 to TRBJ2-1; TRBD1 matches at 10 bases. Germline V CDR1 and CDR2: SGHRS, YFSETQ. This CDR3 comprises 13 residues. After removal of 3 bases from V and 8 bases from J, the junction contained 2 bases not matched to a gene. CDR3 sequence: CASSSGTGDEQFF. The CDR3 DNA is TGCGCCAGCAGCTCAGGGACAGGGGATGAGCAGTTCTTC.

This clonotype was counted ten times or more. The chain links TRBV18 to TRBJ2-4, with no clear D. The germline V gene encodes CDR1 KGHSH and CDR2 LQKENI. V was pared by 1 base and J by 5 bases, with 12 bases between. This CDR3 is 15 amino acids long. This CDR3 reads CASSPQGNKENIQYF. CDR3 bases: TGTGCCAGCTCACCACAAGGGAATAAGGAAAACATTCAGTACTTC.

There are many counts of this clonotype. J is TRBJ2-5 and V is TRBV7-6; no firm D call. CDR1 and CDR2 (germline): SGHVS, FNYEAQ. V lost 5 bases and J lost 3, with 16 bases in between. The CDR3 has 15 amino acids. The CDR3 DNA is TGTGCCAGCAGCCCTCGCGGCTTGACGGAAGAGACCCAGTACTTC. This gives the protein CASSPRGLTEETQYF.

Many counts were recorded for this clonotype. The chain employs TRBV28 and TRBJ1-5, with 8 nucleotides matching TRBD1. J was trimmed by 6 bases and V by 10 bases; bases with no gene match: 5. The CDR3 consists of 12 residues. The V gene's germline CDR1 is MDHEN and CDR2 SYDVKM. The CDR3 loop is CAIDRGAQPQHF. The CDR3 DNA is TGTGCCATTGACAGGGGCGCTCAGCCCCAGCATTTT.

This clonotype has just a few counts. This sequence joins TRBV28 and TRBJ1-1; unclear D gene. The germline V and J ends were trimmed by 5 bases and 0 bases, with 13 bases remaining between them. The CDR3 covers 15 residues. Germline loops: CDR1 MDHEN, CDR2 SYDVKM. The CDR3 is CASSLGNGLNTEAFF. Here the CDR3 DNA reads TGTGCCAGCAGTCTCGGCAATGGGCTGAACACTGAAGCTTTCTTT.

This clonotype was observed many times. This chain connects TRBV18 to TRBJ1-1; D is ambiguous. The germline V gene has CDR1 KGHSH and CDR2 LQKENI. CDR3 length equals 15 residues. Trimming cost V 3 bases and J 1 base, with 12 bases left between them. CDR3 loop: CASSPPLAANTEAFF. The CDR3 bases are TGTGCCAGCTCACCTCCGCTGGCAGCGAACACTGAAGCTTTCTTT. Complete variable domain (other parts from reference TRBV18 and TRBJ1-1): NAGVMQNPRHLVRRRGQEARLRCSPMKGHSHVYWYRQLPEEGLKFMVYLQKENIIDESGMPKERFSAEFPKEGPSILRIQQVVRGDSAAYFCASSPPLAANTEAFFGQGTRLTVV.

This clonotype was detected ten times or more. This chain links TRBV7-6 with TRBJ1-1, with 10 nucleotides matching TRBD1. The CDR3 is made up of 16 amino acids. Per the germline V gene, CDR1 is SGHVS and CDR2 is FNYEAQ. V lost 7 bases and J lost 0; bases outside the gene matches: 8. The CDR3 sequence is CASTAGQGYMNTEAFF. The CDR3 region has the DNA TGTGCCAGCACTGCGGGACAGGGGTATATGAACACTGAAGCTTTCTTT.

This clonotype was counted many times. The chain employs TRBV20-1 and TRBJ1-2, with 8 nucleotides matching TRBD1. Per germline, CDR1 DFQATT and CDR2 SNEGSKA (reference sequence). J lost 6 bases, V lost 1 base, and 4 bases had no gene match. The CDR3 length is 13 residues. The DNA for the CDR3 is TGCAGTGCTAGAGTTTTGGACAGGGATGGCTACACCTTC. It translates to CSARVLDRDGYTF.

The table lists this clonotype with many counts. The genes are TRBV6-5 and TRBJ2-2, with 9 nucleotides matching TRBD1. The V gene's germline CDR1 is MNHEY and CDR2 SVGAGI. The V and J ends lost 0 bases and 7 bases, in that order; junction bases with no gene match: 9. This CDR3 comprises 17 residues. The DNA of the CDR3 is TGTGCCAGCAGTTACTCCCTTTACAGGGGGCAGGTCGGGGAGCTGTTTTTT. Translation: CASSYSLYRGQVGELFF.

This clonotype was observed many times. V usage is TRBV7-2 and J usage is TRBJ1-2; no clear D. CDR1 is SGHTA and CDR2 is FQGNSA in the germline V gene. This CDR3 has 13 amino acids. Trimming stripped 1 base from V and 8 bases from J, with 11 bases between. CDR3 in amino acids: CASSLGLVRGYTF. The CDR3 nucleotides are TGTGCCAGCAGCTTAGGGTTGGTAAGGGGCTACACCTTC.

This clonotype was counted at least ten times. J is TRBJ2-7 and V is TRBV6-5; no definite D call. CDR3 length: 15 amino acids. V gave up 2 bases and J gave up 3 bases, with 14 bases separating them. Germline loops: CDR1 MNHEY, CDR2 SVGAGI. DNA for the CDR3: TGTGCCAGCAGTTACCGTCGAGACCCGAGCTACGAGCAGTACTTC. Translation gives CASSYRRDPSYEQYF.

This clonotype was observed many times. The chain recombines TRBV7-2 with TRBJ2-1; TRBD1 matches at 7 bases. Per the germline V gene, CDR1 is SGHTA and CDR2 is FQGNSA. V gave up 4 bases and J gave up 8 bases; unmatched junction bases: 8. The CDR3 has 14 residues. CDR3 DNA: TGTGCCAGCAGCTCCAGGGGGAGAGGGTATGAGCAGTTCTTC. Protein product: CASSSRGRGYEQFF. Drawing the rest from reference TRBV7-2 and TRBJ2-1, the complete variable domain is GAGVSQSPSNKVTEKGKDVELRCDPISGHTALYWYRQSLGQGLEFLIYFQGNSAPDKSGLPSDRFSAERTGGSVSTLTIQRTQQEDSAVYLCASSSRGRGYEQFFGPGTRLTVL.

This clonotype has a handful of counts. This chain joins TRBV3-1 and TRBJ2-5, with D unclear. The CDR3 runs to 13 residues. The V end lost 4 bases, the J end lost 4 bases, and 10 bases lay between the germline ends. Germline V lookup: CDR1 LGHDT, CDR2 YNNKEL (reference sequence). In DNA form, the CDR3 reads TGTGCCAGCAGCCCTCAATTTGGAGAGACCCAGTACTTC. This codes for CASSPQFGETQYF.

The sample holds many counts of this clonotype. The chain is built from TRBV7-2 and TRBJ2-3, with no clear D. V was shortened by 0 bases and J by 2 bases, with 9 bases between the two germline ends. From germline, CDR1 is SGHTA and CDR2 FQGNSA. The CDR3 has 15 amino acids. This CDR3 is CASSLALGNTDTQYF. DNA for the CDR3: TGTGCCAGCAGCTTAGCGCTGGGAAACACAGATACGCAGTATTTT.

This clonotype appeared many times. The V and J genes are TRBV29-1 and TRBJ1-4; the match to TRBD1 covers 9 bases. The germline CDR1 and CDR2 sequences are SQVTM and ANQGSEA. The CDR3 has 13 amino acids. Trimming at V came to 4 bases and at J to 6 bases, leaving 3 bases not matched to a gene. The chain's CDR3 is CSVVRTGDEKLFF. In DNA, the CDR3 is TGCAGCGTTGTTCGGACAGGGGATGAAAAACTGTTTTTT.

This clonotype has at least ten counts. CDR3 sequence reads: CASSLAPWTDGQPQHF. In DNA, the CDR3 is TGTGCCAGCAGCTTAGCCCCCTGGACAGACGGTCAGCCCCAGCATTTT. The rearrangement uses TRBV7-2 and TRBJ1-5; weak D call: TRBD1 (6 bases). This CDR3 comprises 16 residues. Germline loops: CDR1 SGHTA, CDR2 FQGNSA. With 0 bases removed from V and 6 bases from J, the gap between germline ends came to 15 bases.

This clonotype was seen at least ten times. The chain combines TRBV7-2 with TRBJ2-1, with a possible D match to TRBD2 (7 bases). V dropped 6 bases and J dropped 9 bases, with 15 bases sitting between them. In germline, CDR1 is SGHTA, CDR2 FQGNSA. This CDR3 contains 13 residues. CDR3 sequence (DNA): TGTGCCAGCAGTTCCCGGGGGGCCGGTGAGCAGTTCTTC. Protein: CASSSRGAGEQFF.

In this sample, this clonotype turned up many times. The CDR3 DNA is TGTGCCAGCAGCTTGGAAAACCGGGACAGATACACCGGGGAGCTGTTTTTT. This encodes CASSLENRDRYTGELFF. V and J are TRBV5-4 and TRBJ2-2; 7 nucleotides agree with TRBD1. The germline V gene has CDR1 SGHNT and CDR2 YYREEE (reference sequence). V dropped 0 bases and J dropped 3; count of bases not matched to a gene: 8. This CDR3 has 17 residues.

This clonotype was detected many times. This sequence joins TRBV28 and TRBJ2-7; no reliable D call. Germline V gene sequence: CDR1 MDHEN, CDR2 SYDVKM. V was cut by 2 bases and J by 0 bases, with 14 bases left in between. CDR3 length equals 16 residues. Here the CDR3 reads CASSLRAGSFSYEQYF. CDR3 sequence (DNA): TGTGCCAGCAGTTTACGGGCAGGTAGTTTCTCCTACGAGCAGTACTTC.

This clonotype was seen repeatedly, ten times or more. The V call is TRBV7-2, the J call TRBJ1-3; the D gene is possibly TRBD1 (5 bases). The germline V gene encodes CDR1 SGHTA and CDR2 FQGNSA. Trimming cost V 5 bases and J 4 bases, with 18 bases left between them. This CDR3 has 16 amino acids. CDR3 DNA sequence: TGTGCCAGCAGCCCTCCGGGACTACTTAGCGGAAACACCATATATTTT. This gives the protein CASSPPGLLSGNTIYF.